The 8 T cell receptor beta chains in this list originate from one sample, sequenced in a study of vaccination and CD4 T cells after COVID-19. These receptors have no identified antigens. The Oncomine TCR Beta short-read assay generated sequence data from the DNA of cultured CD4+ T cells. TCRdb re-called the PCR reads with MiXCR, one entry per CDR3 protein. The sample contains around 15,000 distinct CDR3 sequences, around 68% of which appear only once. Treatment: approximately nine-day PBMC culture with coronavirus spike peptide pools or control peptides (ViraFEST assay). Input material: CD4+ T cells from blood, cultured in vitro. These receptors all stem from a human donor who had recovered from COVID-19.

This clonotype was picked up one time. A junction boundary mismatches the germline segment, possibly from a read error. The CDR3 here is CASSQVAGTSGRASTWNEQFF. The CDR3 nucleotides read TGCGCCAGCAGCCAGGTTGCCGGGACTAGCGGGAGGGCATCTACCTGGAATGAGCAGTTCTTC. The rearrangement links TRBV7-2 to TRBJ2-1, with 16 bases aligning to TRBD2. The CDR3 is 21 amino acids. Germline CDR1 SGHTA, CDR2 FQGNSA.

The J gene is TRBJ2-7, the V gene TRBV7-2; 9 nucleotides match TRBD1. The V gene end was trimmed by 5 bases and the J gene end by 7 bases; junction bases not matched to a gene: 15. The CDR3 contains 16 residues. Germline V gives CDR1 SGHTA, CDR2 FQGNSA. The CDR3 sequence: CASSRKTRGQGREQYF. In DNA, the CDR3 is TGTGCCAGCAGCCGTAAAACTAGGGGACAGGGAAGGGAGCAGTACTTC.

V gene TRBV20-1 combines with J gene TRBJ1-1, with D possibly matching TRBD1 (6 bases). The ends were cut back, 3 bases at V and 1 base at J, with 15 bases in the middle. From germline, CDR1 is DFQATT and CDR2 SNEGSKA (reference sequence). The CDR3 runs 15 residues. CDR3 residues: CSARPRQVPNTEAFF. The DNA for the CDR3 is TGCAGTGCTAGGCCTAGACAGGTCCCGAACACTGAAGCTTTCTTT.

The CDR3 here is CASSFEGQSGNTIYF. In DNA form, the CDR3 reads TGTGCCAGCAGCTTCGAGGGGCAATCTGGAAACACCATATATTTT. The chain joins TRBV7-2 to TRBJ1-3, with a tentative D call TRBD1 (5 bases). CDR3 length: 15 amino acids. V was clipped by 3 bases and J by 1 base, with 10 bases between them. Germline CDR1 SGHTA, CDR2 FQGNSA.

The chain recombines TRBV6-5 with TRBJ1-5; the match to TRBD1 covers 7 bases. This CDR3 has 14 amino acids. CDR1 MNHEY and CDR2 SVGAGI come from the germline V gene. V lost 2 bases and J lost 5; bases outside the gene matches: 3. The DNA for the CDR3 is TGTGCCAGCAGTTACGCAGGGGGTTATCAGCCCCAGCATTTT. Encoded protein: CASSYAGGYQPQHF.

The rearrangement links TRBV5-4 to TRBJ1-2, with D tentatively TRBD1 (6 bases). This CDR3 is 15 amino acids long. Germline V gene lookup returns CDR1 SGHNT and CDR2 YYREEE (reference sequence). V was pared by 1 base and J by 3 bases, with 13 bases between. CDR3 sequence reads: CASSLPNRAHYGYTF. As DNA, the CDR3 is TGTGCCAGCAGCTTGCCCAACAGGGCTCACTATGGCTACACCTTC.

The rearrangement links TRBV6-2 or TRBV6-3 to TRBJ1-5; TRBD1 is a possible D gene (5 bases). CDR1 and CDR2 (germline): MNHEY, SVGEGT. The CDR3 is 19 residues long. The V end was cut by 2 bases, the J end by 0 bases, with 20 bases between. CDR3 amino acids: CASSYDPRQGRYSNQPQHF. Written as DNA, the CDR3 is TGTGCCAGCAGTTACGACCCACGGCAGGGACGTTATAGCAATCAGCCCCAGCATTTT.

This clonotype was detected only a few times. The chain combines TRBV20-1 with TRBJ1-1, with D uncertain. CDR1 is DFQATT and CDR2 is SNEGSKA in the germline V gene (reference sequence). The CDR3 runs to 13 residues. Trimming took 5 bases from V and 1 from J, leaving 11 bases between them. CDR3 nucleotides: TGCAGTGCTGACCTCGGAGGGAACACTGAAGCTTTCTTT. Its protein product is CSADLGGNTEAFF.